This T cell receptor beta chain came from a study of vaccination and CD4 T cells after COVID-19. Study context: The post-COVID sampling time was a median about 95 days after diagnosis, ranging from 35 to 161.

As concerns this clonotype: Its antigen is unidentified.

Study findings and constraints: A nonsignificant median increase from around 20 to 38 SARS-CoV-2-reactive clonotypes was observed. Convalescent patients' median share of reactive clones seen only post-vaccination was more than 65%.

Time point of the sample: late sampling 161 to 241 days after vaccination in a few convalescent patients. Each CDR3 protein gets one entry after TCRdb re-called the PCR reads with MiXCR. Among around 30,000 distinct CDR3 sequences listed, approximately 48% were seen once. V was clipped by 4 bases and J by 5 bases, with 7 bases between them. The CDR3 loop spans 12 amino acids. From germline, CDR1 is MNHEY and CDR2 SVGAGI. The TCR comes from a human donor who had recovered from COVID-19. Source: CD4+ T cells from blood, taken about 7 months after SARS-CoV-2 vaccination. The chain uses TRBV6-5 and TRBJ2-3; D not resolved. CDR3 sequence (DNA): TGTGCCAGCAGTTTCGGAAGAGATACGCAGTATTTT. It translates to CASSFGRDTQYF.